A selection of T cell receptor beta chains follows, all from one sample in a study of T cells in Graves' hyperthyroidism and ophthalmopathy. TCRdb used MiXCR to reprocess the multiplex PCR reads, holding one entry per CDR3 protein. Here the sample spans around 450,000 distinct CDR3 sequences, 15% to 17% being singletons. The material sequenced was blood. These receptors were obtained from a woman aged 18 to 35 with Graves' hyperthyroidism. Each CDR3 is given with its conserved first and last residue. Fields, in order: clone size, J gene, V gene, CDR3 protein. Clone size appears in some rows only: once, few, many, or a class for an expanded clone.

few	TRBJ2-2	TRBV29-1	CSAEQTGELFF
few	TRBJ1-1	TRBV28	CASDTRGAEASF
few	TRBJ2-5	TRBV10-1	CASSESVSTDKETQYF
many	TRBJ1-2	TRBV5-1	CASSGTGQAYGYTF
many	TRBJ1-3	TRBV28	CATQRDSGNTIYF
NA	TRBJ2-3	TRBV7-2	CASSLGRGRDADTQYF
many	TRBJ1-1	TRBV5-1	CASSFWTVNTEAFF
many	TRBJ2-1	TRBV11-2	CASSYRGLRGDIYNEQFF
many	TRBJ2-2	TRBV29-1	CSVAAGGTNTGELFF
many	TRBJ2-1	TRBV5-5	CASSPYLLAGGLGEQFF
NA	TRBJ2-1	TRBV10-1	CASGHSGDNEQFF
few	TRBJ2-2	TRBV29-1	CSVEGGTGELFF
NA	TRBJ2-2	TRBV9	CASSARPSGELFF
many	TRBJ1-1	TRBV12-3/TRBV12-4	CASSLQGVYTEAFF
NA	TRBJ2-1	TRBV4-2	CASSQDLSGGLTSYNEQFF
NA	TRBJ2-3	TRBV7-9	CASSWRAEDTQYF
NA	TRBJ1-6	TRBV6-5	CASSYATASSYNSPLHF